This TCR beta chain is from a study of T cell repertoires in urothelial bladder cancer. The V gene lost 3 bases and the J gene lost 2 bases, with 11 bases spanning the gap. This CDR3 contains 15 residues. Per germline, CDR1 LNHDA and CDR2 SQIVND (reference sequence). This clone was seen a few times. Method: immunoSEQ multiplex PCR; TCRdb's copy keeps in-frame clones and lacks some. The repertoire consists of approximately 9,800 clones, with 50% to 75% occurring once and the leading ten covering 25% to 35%. This sequence joins TRBV19 and TRBJ1-5; a possible D gene is TRBD1 (5 bases). The specimen was tumor-infiltrating cells from bladder cancer. The sequence was collected from a human donor with urothelial carcinoma. In DNA form, the CDR3 reads TGTGCCAGTAGTATGGGCAGGGAGGGCAATCAGCCCCAGCATTTT. This encodes CASSMGREGNQPQHF.